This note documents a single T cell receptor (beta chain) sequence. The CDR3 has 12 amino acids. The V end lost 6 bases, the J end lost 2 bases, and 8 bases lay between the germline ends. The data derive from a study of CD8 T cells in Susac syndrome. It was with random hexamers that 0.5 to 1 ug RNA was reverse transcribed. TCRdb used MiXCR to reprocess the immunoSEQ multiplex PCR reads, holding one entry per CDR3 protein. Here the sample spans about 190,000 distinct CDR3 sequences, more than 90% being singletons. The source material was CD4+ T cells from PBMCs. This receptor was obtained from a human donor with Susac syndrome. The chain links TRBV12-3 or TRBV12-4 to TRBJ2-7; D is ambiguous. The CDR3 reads CASSQITYEQYF. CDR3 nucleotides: TGTGCCAGCAGCCAGATTACCTACGAGCAGTACTTC.